These 17 T cell receptor beta chains share one sample of origin, sequenced in a study of beta chain features in type 1 diabetes (dated by TCRdb to between 2018 and 2020). On the study overall, not on this receptor specifically: In all four CD4+ subsets, TCRB CDR3 length was moderately but significantly shorter in type 1 diabetes patients.

The library came from the immunoSEQ multiplex PCR assay. The entire isolated RNA was reverse transcribed using the High Capacity cDNA Reverse Transcription Kit, and thus expressed TCRB transcripts were sequenced. In its TCRdb copy, this immuneACCESS table keeps in-frame sequences only and misses some clones. Where compared with another copy, unresolved V genes explain less than half of these, and the others have no known cause. The sample table holds approximately 150,000 clones, of which roughly 60% were seen once. The ten largest clones represent 0.08% to 0.09% of the sample. What these receptors recognize is not known. What was sequenced was naive CD4+ T cells from blood. According to the study, the label for this sample's cell subset or site signals: true naive CD4+ T cells. The origin of the receptors is a young man with type 1 diabetes.

Only a few counts were recorded for this clone. The chain links TRBV4-2 to TRBJ2-5, with D possibly called TRBD1 or TRBD2 (5 bases each). Germline V gene lookup returns CDR1 LGHNA and CDR2 YNFKEQ. This CDR3 has 15 residues. V shed 4 bases and J shed 1 base, with 13 bases lying between them. The CDR3 DNA sequence: TGTGCCAGCAGCCGGGGACCTCCAGTCCAAGAGACCCAGTACTTC. It yields the protein CASSRGPPVQETQYF.

This clone was picked up a small number of times. The chain links TRBV10-3 to TRBJ2-2; D remains unclear. CDR3 length: 13 amino acids. The germline V gene encodes CDR1 ENHRY and CDR2 SYGVKD. V lost 11 bases, J lost 6 bases, and 16 bases lay in between. In DNA, the CDR3 is TGTGCCCTCCGGGCTGTAACGTCCGGGGAGCTGTTTTTT. Amino acids: CALRAVTSGELFF.

The genes are TRBV29-1 and TRBJ2-7; D remains unclear. The V end lost 3 bases, the J end lost 5 bases, and 8 bases lay between the germline ends. The CDR3 contains 11 residues. Germline V lookup: CDR1 SQVTM, CDR2 ANQGSEA. In DNA form, the CDR3 reads TGCAGCGTTGAGGAGTTCCACGAGCAGTACTTC. Its protein product is CSVEEFHEQYF.

The chain joins TRBV7-9 to TRBJ2-1; D may match TRBD1 or TRBD2 (5 bases each). The CDR3 extends over 14 amino acids. Germline CDR1 is SEHNR and CDR2 is FQNEAQ (reference sequence). Between the trimmed V and J ends, which lost 5 bases and 6 bases, there was a span of 14 bases. DNA of the CDR3: TGTGCCAGCAGCAAAGACCGGGACGTCAATGAGCAGTTCTTC. Protein: CASSKDRDVNEQFF.

The count of this clone is one. The chain employs TRBV7-9 and TRBJ1-6; 7 nucleotides line up with TRBD1. The germline gives CDR1 SEHNR, CDR2 FQNEAQ (reference sequence). After removal of 1 base from V and 7 bases from J, the junction contained 4 bases not matched to a gene. This CDR3 has 15 amino acids. Here the CDR3 DNA reads TGTGCCAGCAGCTTAGTGCGAGGGGGCAATTCACCCCTCCACTTT. Translating gives CASSLVRGGNSPLHF.

The chain joins TRBV4-3 to TRBJ2-7, with D unresolved. Trimming cost V 0 bases and J 2 bases, with 8 bases left between them. Germline CDR1 is LGHNA and CDR2 is YSLEER. The CDR3 is 14 amino acids. The chain's CDR3 is CASSQDDQTYEQYF. The CDR3, as DNA: TGCGCCAGCAGCCAAGATGATCAGACCTACGAGCAGTACTTC.

The V call is TRBV30, the J call TRBJ1-1, with D unresolved. The V gene lost 4 bases and the J gene lost 3 bases, with 15 bases spanning the gap. This CDR3 has 14 residues. Germline loops: CDR1 GTSNPN, CDR2 SVGIG (reference sequence). CDR3 sequence reads: CAWTEDWRYTEAFF. CDR3 in DNA: TGTGCCTGGACCGAGGACTGGCGATACACTGAAGCTTTCTTT.

This clone was observed once. The rearrangement joins TRBV27 to TRBJ1-1; 11 bases align to TRBD1. The length of the CDR3 is 14 residues. Looked up from germline, CDR1 is MNHEY and CDR2 is SMNVEV (reference sequence). V shed 5 bases, J shed 6 bases, and the junction held 5 bases outside the gene matches. The CDR3 region has the DNA TGTGCCAGCAGTACCCCGGGACAGGGGGCTGAAGCTTTCTTT. This translates into CASSTPGQGAEAFF.

This rearrangement joins TRBV27 to TRBJ2-7, with TRBD1 identical over 7 bases. The germline CDR1 and CDR2 sequences are MNHEY and SMNVEV (reference sequence). This CDR3 contains 13 residues. J was trimmed by 4 bases and V by 4 bases; bases with no gene match: 4. The CDR3 DNA follows: TGTGCCAGCAGTTCGGGACAGTTTTACGAGCAGTACTTC. Translating it yields CASSSGQFYEQYF.

This clone was counted a few times. The J gene is TRBJ2-7, the V gene TRBV29-1; a weak D match, TRBD2 (5 bases). The CDR3 runs 13 residues. V gave up 7 bases and J gave up 1 base, with 14 bases separating them. Germline values: CDR1 SQVTM, CDR2 ANQGSEA. The CDR3 sequence is CSATRGSSYEQYF. CDR3 DNA sequence: TGCAGCGCAACTCGAGGGTCGTCCTACGAGCAGTACTTC.

The chain couples TRBV15 to TRBJ1-1; D unclear. Germline CDR1 and CDR2: LNHNV and YYDKDF (reference sequence). The CDR3 runs to 14 residues. The V end was cut by 1 base, the J end by 0 bases, with 6 bases between. The chain's CDR3 is CATSRGRMNTEAFF. DNA for the CDR3: TGTGCCACCAGCAGAGGACGGATGAACACTGAAGCTTTCTTT.

The table lists this clone with a count of one. The chain carries TRBV19 and TRBJ2-1; D perhaps matches TRBD2 (6 bases). From germline, CDR1 is LNHDA and CDR2 SQIVND (reference sequence). The CDR3 is 15 residues long. Trimming stripped 3 bases from V and 2 bases from J, with 11 bases between. CDR3 protein: CASSMDGGAYNEQFF. In nucleotides, the CDR3 is TGTGCCAGTAGTATGGACGGAGGGGCCTACAATGAGCAGTTCTTC.

This clone was counted a few times. The rearrangement joins TRBV25-1 to TRBJ2-6; D gene ambiguous. Between the trimmed V and J ends, which lost 1 base and 0 bases, there was a span of 7 bases. Germline V gene sequence: CDR1 MGHDK, CDR2 SYGVNS. There are 16 residues in the CDR3. DNA for the CDR3: TGTGCCAGCAGTGAATTTAAGGGCTCTGGGGCCAACGTCCTGACTTTC. Its protein product is CASSEFKGSGANVLTF.

The V and J genes are TRBV18 and TRBJ1-2, with D uncertain. Trimming removed 2 bases at V and 8 bases at J, with 9 bases between. The CDR3 loop spans 12 amino acids. In germline, CDR1 is KGHSH, CDR2 LQKENI. CDR3 sequence: CASSPIAGGYTF. DNA of the CDR3: TGTGCCAGCTCACCAATCGCTGGAGGCTACACCTTC. Variable domain in full (rest from reference TRBV18 and TRBJ1-2): NAGVMQNPRHLVRRRGQEARLRCSPMKGHSHVYWYRQLPEEGLKFMVYLQKENIIDESGMPKERFSAEFPKEGPSILRIQQVVRGDSAAYFCASSPIAGGYTFGSGTRLTVV.

This sequence joins TRBV11-2 and TRBJ1-1; D unclear. The germline gives CDR1 SGHAT, CDR2 FQNNGV. V was cut by 0 bases and J by 11 bases, with 13 bases left in between. This CDR3 has 13 residues. The CDR3: CASSLERVQVAFF. The CDR3 DNA sequence: TGTGCCAGCAGCTTAGAGCGGGTCCAAGTCGCTTTCTTT.

The count of this clone is one. The V call is TRBV7-2, the J call TRBJ2-3; 10 bases fit TRBD2. Germline loops: CDR1 SGHTA, CDR2 FQGNSA. The V gene end was trimmed by 5 bases and the J gene end by 2 bases; junction bases not matched to a gene: 10. CDR3 length equals 17 residues. CDR3 coding DNA: TGTGCCAGCAGCGCCCTCCTAGCGGGGGACCTCACAGATACGCAGTATTTT. Its protein product is CASSALLAGDLTDTQYF.

There are a few counts of this clone. The same CDR3 also results from other DNA sequences found in this sample. The chain employs TRBV9 and TRBJ2-3; no firm D call. V was clipped by 0 bases and J by 4 bases, with 3 bases between them. This CDR3 is built from 12 residues. Germline V gene lookup returns CDR1 SGDLS and CDR2 YYNGEE. The CDR3 reads CASSVAADTQYF. Written as DNA, the CDR3 is TGTGCCAGCAGCGTAGCGGCAGATACGCAGTATTTT.